The 32 T cell receptor beta chains given below trace back to one sample, sequenced in a study of patients and donors after allogeneic stem cell transplantation. TCRdb reanalysed the RT-PCR reads using MiXCR and keeps one entry per CDR3 protein. The sample consists of 150,000 to 200,000 distinct CDR3 sequences, about 30% of them appearing once. Material for sequencing was blood, either unsorted or a sorted T cell fraction (not recorded which). The receptor set was obtained from a human donor who was either an allogeneic HSCT recipient or a stem cell or donor lymphocyte infusion donor (not recorded which). It is not recorded whose cells these are; they may come from a transplant donor.

The rearrangement uses TRBV20-1 and TRBJ1-6, with 9 bases matching TRBD1. The V segment lost 1 base and the J segment 10 bases; nucleotides outside the gene matches: 8. This CDR3 is built from 15 residues. CDR1 and CDR2 (germline): DFQATT, SNEGSKA (reference sequence). CDR3 bases: TGCAGTGCTAGAGGTCCGGGACAGGGCTTATCACCCCTCCACTTT. Amino acids: CSARGPGQGLSPLHF.

In its sample, this clonotype was seen many times. The chain is built from TRBV7-9 and TRBJ1-1; 7 nucleotides line up with TRBD1. The CDR3 has 15 residues. V gave up 5 bases and J gave up 4 bases; unmatched junction bases: 10. Germline CDR1 SEHNR, CDR2 FQNEAQ (reference sequence). CDR3 sequence reads: CASSPRQGQGTEAFF. CDR3 nucleotides: TGTGCCAGCAGCCCCCGACAGGGCCAGGGCACTGAAGCTTTCTTT.

The rearrangement links TRBV4-1 to TRBJ2-2; D is uncertain. The V end lost 0 bases, the J end lost 4 bases, and 12 bases lay between the germline ends. Per the germline V gene, CDR1 is MGHRA and CDR2 is YSYEKL. The CDR3 is 16 residues long. The CDR3 reads CASSQDVADITGELFF. DNA of the CDR3: TGCGCCAGCAGCCAAGACGTCGCGGATATCACCGGGGAGCTGTTTTTT.

J is TRBJ2-7 and V is TRBV20-1; no definite D call. V dropped 5 bases and J dropped 2 bases, with 7 bases sitting between them. This CDR3 has 11 amino acids. Germline-derived CDR1 and CDR2 are DFQATT and SNEGSKA (reference sequence). This chain's CDR3 is CSAGEAYEQYF. In nucleotides, the CDR3 is TGCAGTGCTGGCGAGGCCTACGAGCAGTACTTC.

This chain links TRBV6-6 with TRBJ1-2; D gene unclear. Germline values: CDR1 MNHNY, CDR2 SVGAGI (reference sequence). The V and J ends lost 2 bases and 3 bases respectively, with 10 bases between them. The length of the CDR3 is 14 residues. This chain's CDR3 is CASSYGQLHYGYTF. The DNA of the CDR3 is TGTGCCAGCAGTTACGGGCAGCTTCACTATGGCTACACCTTC.

The table lists this clonotype with a few counts. The chain uses TRBV29-1 and TRBJ2-5, with 8 nucleotides matching TRBD1. The junction had 7 bases not matched to a gene; V was cut back by 2 bases and J by 5 bases. CDR1 and CDR2 from the germline V gene are SQVTM and ANQGSEA. This CDR3 spans 14 amino acids. CDR3 nucleotide sequence: TGCAGCGTTGAAAAAGGGACAGGAGCTGAGACCCAGTACTTC. This codes for CSVEKGTGAETQYF.

This clonotype was recorded a few times. This sequence joins TRBV12-3 or TRBV12-4 and TRBJ1-2; TRBD1 agrees at 10 bases. V dropped 7 bases and J dropped 4; count of bases not matched to a gene: 6. This CDR3 contains 14 residues. CDR3: CASTSGQGSYGYTF. As DNA, the CDR3 is TGTGCCAGCACCTCGGGACAGGGGAGCTATGGCTACACCTTC.

This clonotype appeared a few times. The chain couples TRBV28 to TRBJ2-7; D is perhaps TRBD1 (7 bases). V was cut by 1 base and J by 4 bases, with 17 bases left in between. Germline assignment: CDR1 MDHEN and CDR2 SYDVKM. The CDR3 totals 16 residues. CDR3: CASSLYPGQGGYEQYF. The CDR3 DNA sequence: TGTGCCAGCAGTTTATATCCTGGGCAGGGGGGTTACGAGCAGTACTTC.

This clonotype showed up just once. The chain carries TRBV4-2 and TRBJ2-7; 7 bases align to TRBD2. The CDR3 runs 16 residues. With 1 base clipped from V and 1 base from J, the junction kept 7 bases outside the gene matches. The germline gives CDR1 LGHNA, CDR2 YNFKEQ. The CDR3 protein is CASSQVTSVRSYEQYF. CDR3 nucleotides: TGTGCCAGCAGCCAAGTCACTAGCGTGAGGTCCTACGAGCAGTACTTC.

The J gene is TRBJ2-2, the V gene TRBV4-3; tentative D call: TRBD1 (6 bases). The CDR3 length is 14 residues. V was trimmed by 6 bases and J by 1 base, leaving 9 bases between them. The germline V gene has CDR1 LGHNA and CDR2 YSLEER. The CDR3 loop reads CASRQDRNTGELFF. CDR3 DNA: TGCGCCAGCAGACAGGACAGGAACACCGGGGAGCTGTTTTTT.

The chain links TRBV6-5 to TRBJ2-2; D remains ambiguous. The CDR3 covers 16 residues. Germline V gene lookup returns CDR1 MNHEY and CDR2 SVGAGI. Deletions cut 0 bases from V and 3 bases from J, with 11 bases between. CDR3 sequence reads: CASSYSLLAHTGELFF. CDR3 nucleotides: TGTGCCAGCAGTTACTCGCTTCTCGCCCACACCGGGGAGCTGTTTTTT.

This clonotype occurred a few times. The chain joins TRBV24-1 to TRBJ2-5, with 8 bases identical to TRBD1. V dropped 3 bases and J dropped 3; count of bases not matched to a gene: 2. Per the germline V gene, CDR1 is KGHDR and CDR2 is SFDVKD. The CDR3 spans 14 residues. The CDR3 spells CATSDEQGEETQYF. The CDR3 DNA follows: TGTGCCACCAGTGATGAACAGGGGGAAGAGACCCAGTACTTC.

The J gene is TRBJ2-1, the V gene TRBV29-1; 10 bases map to TRBD2. CDR1 and CDR2 (germline): SQVTM, ANQGSEA. V trimming: 2 bases; J trimming: 6 bases; junction bases outside the gene matches: 10. The CDR3 spans 16 residues. CDR3 region: CSVESPLAGAFNEQFF. The DNA of the CDR3 is TGCAGCGTTGAAAGTCCCCTAGCGGGAGCCTTCAATGAGCAGTTCTTC.

There are a few counts of this clonotype. The chain recombines TRBV5-1 with TRBJ2-5, with D perhaps TRBD2 (6 bases). Germline V gene sequence: CDR1 SGHRS, CDR2 YFSETQ. This CDR3 contains 19 residues. The V end was cut by 0 bases, the J end by 4 bases, with 25 bases between. CDR3 sequence: CASSLDPSGLLWGSETQYF. The CDR3 bases are TGCGCCAGCAGCTTGGACCCTTCGGGACTTCTTTGGGGGTCAGAGACCCAGTACTTC.

The chain has TRBV7-9 and TRBJ2-7; D ambiguous. Germline V gene lookup returns CDR1 SEHNR and CDR2 FQNEAQ (reference sequence). The CDR3 contains 13 residues. Deletions cut 1 base from V and 7 bases from J, with 11 bases between. The CDR3 DNA reads TGTGCCAGCAGCTTAGGAGGTACGAAGGAGCAGTACTTC. It codes for CASSLGGTKEQYF.

The J gene is TRBJ2-2, the V gene TRBV7-2, with 8 nucleotides matching TRBD2. There are 14 residues in the CDR3. The germline gives CDR1 SGHTA, CDR2 FQGNSA. V was pared by 7 bases and J by 8 bases, with 9 bases of the junction left unmatched. As DNA, the CDR3 is TGTGCCAGCAAGAGCGGGGGCCTGACTGGGGAGCTGTTTTTT. It encodes CASKSGGLTGELFF.

The CDR3 is CASSYGTVGGYEQYF. In nucleotides, the CDR3 is TGTGCCAGCAGCTATGGGACAGTTGGGGGCTACGAGCAGTACTTC. The gene calls are TRBV5-6 and TRBJ2-7; TRBD1 matches 7 bases. This CDR3 region has 15 residues. The germline V gene has CDR1 SGHDT and CDR2 YYEEEE. Trimming took 3 bases from V and 3 from J; bases not matched to a gene: 9.

The gene calls are TRBV29-1 and TRBJ2-7; D possibly corresponds to TRBD1 (8 bases). The CDR3 contains 13 residues. The V end lost 6 bases, the J end lost 6 bases, and 18 bases lay between the germline ends. The germline V gene has CDR1 SQVTM and CDR2 ANQGSEA. Written as DNA, the CDR3 is TGCAGCGTCGAAATAACAGGGGGGGGCGAGCAGTACTTC. It yields the protein CSVEITGGGEQYF.

The CDR3 protein is CASRFRGFNTEAFF. The CDR3 nucleotides read TGCGCCAGCAGATTCAGGGGGTTTAACACTGAAGCTTTCTTT. This chain joins TRBV5-1 and TRBJ1-1; TRBD1 matches 7 bases. The CDR3 is 14 amino acids. V was pared by 5 bases and J by 2 bases, with 6 bases of the junction left unmatched. CDR1 and CDR2 (germline): SGHRS, YFSETQ. Full variable domain (missing parts from reference TRBV5-1 and TRBJ1-1): KAGVTQTPRYLIKTRGQQVTLSCSPISGHRSVSWYQQTPGQGLQFLFEYFSETQRNKGNFPGRFSGRQFSNSRSEMNVSTLELGDSALYLCASRFRGFNTEAFFGQGTRLTVV.

The gene calls are TRBV28 and TRBJ2-7, with no clear D. V was trimmed by 9 bases and J by 0 bases, leaving 6 bases between them. The CDR3 consists of 11 residues. Germline CDR1 MDHEN, CDR2 SYDVKM. The DNA of the CDR3 is TGTGCCAGTAGGGACTCCTACGAGCAGTACTTC. It encodes CASRDSYEQYF.

This clonotype was seen a handful of times. The rearrangement uses TRBV7-2 and TRBJ1-3, with D tentatively TRBD1 (6 bases). CDR1 is SGHTA and CDR2 is FQGNSA in the germline V gene. The CDR3 extends over 15 amino acids. The V end was cut by 6 bases, the J end by 3 bases, with 15 bases between. Here the CDR3 DNA reads TGTGCCAGCAGAGTACACACAGGGAGTGGAAACACCATATATTTT. Its translation: CASRVHTGSGNTIYF.

This sequence joins TRBV19 and TRBJ1-2; 12 nucleotides agree with TRBD1. Germline-derived CDR1 and CDR2 are LNHDA and SQIVND (reference sequence). Trimming removed 5 bases from V and 5 bases from J; junction bases left unmatched: 6. The CDR3 extends over 15 amino acids. The CDR3 nucleotides read TGTGCCAGTAGTGACCGGGACAGGGGGCCGTATGGCTACACCTTC. It specifies CASSDRDRGPYGYTF. The full variable domain, rest sourced from reference TRBV19 and TRBJ1-2, is DGGITQSPKYLFRKEGQNVTLSCEQNLNHDAMYWYRQDPGQGLRLIYYSQIVNDFQKGDIAEGYSVSREKKESFPLTVTSAQKNPTAFYLCASSDRDRGPYGYTFGSGTRLTVV.

The chain carries TRBV4-2 and TRBJ2-7; TRBD2 matches at 9 bases. Germline V lookup: CDR1 LGHNA, CDR2 YNFKEQ. The CDR3 runs to 16 residues. Trimming at V came to 0 bases and at J to 2 bases, leaving 5 bases not matched to a gene. CDR3 protein: CASSQDASGNPYEQYF. The CDR3 region has the DNA TGTGCCAGCAGCCAAGACGCTAGCGGGAATCCCTACGAGCAGTACTTC.

In this sample, this clonotype turned up a few times. The J gene is TRBJ1-6, the V gene TRBV4-1; D call uncertain. This CDR3 contains 15 residues. Trimming left V 1 base short and J 7 bases short, with 11 bases between. The germline gives CDR1 MGHRA, CDR2 YSYEKL. CDR3 sequence: CASSQVRVGNSPLHF. Here the CDR3 DNA reads TGCGCCAGCAGCCAAGTAAGGGTCGGGAATTCACCCCTCCACTTT.

This clonotype was seen only a few times. This chain links TRBV4-1 with TRBJ2-3, with D unresolved. Per the germline V gene, CDR1 is MGHRA and CDR2 is YSYEKL. Trimming left V 0 bases short and J 3 bases short, with 10 bases between. The CDR3 length is 15 residues. The chain's CDR3 is CASSQDLEKTDTQYF. The CDR3 region has the DNA TGCGCCAGCAGCCAAGATTTGGAGAAAACAGATACGCAGTATTTT.

This clonotype showed up just a few times. V usage is TRBV4-3 and J usage is TRBJ2-7; D call uncertain. CDR1 is LGHNA and CDR2 is YSLEER in the germline V gene. The CDR3 spans 13 residues. V was pared by 1 base and J by 6 bases, with 10 bases between. The CDR3 DNA sequence: TGCGCCAGCAGCCAAGCCAAGGGTAGCGAGCAGTACTTC. Translation gives CASSQAKGSEQYF.

This clonotype was seen a handful of times. This rearrangement joins TRBV6-5 to TRBJ1-2; the D gene is possibly TRBD1 (5 bases). Between the trimmed V and J ends, which lost 0 bases and 4 bases, there was a span of 9 bases. This CDR3 has 14 residues. Germline lookup yields CDR1 MNHEY and CDR2 SVGAGI. This CDR3 is CASSYSRQGYGYTF. The CDR3, as DNA: TGTGCCAGCAGTTACTCGAGGCAGGGCTATGGCTACACCTTC.

V is TRBV9 and J is TRBJ2-1, with TRBD2 matching over 10 bases. The V segment lost 3 bases and the J segment 4 bases; nucleotides outside the gene matches: 7. The CDR3 has 16 residues. Germline V gene sequence: CDR1 SGDLS, CDR2 YYNGEE. CDR3 nucleotides: TGTGCCAGCAGCGCGAGCGGGAGGGCCGGATACAATGAGCAGTTCTTC. It encodes CASSASGRAGYNEQFF.

This clonotype was seen a few times. The chain is built from TRBV7-9 and TRBJ1-1; no reliable D call. CDR1 is SEHNR and CDR2 is FQNEAQ in the germline V gene (reference sequence). CDR3 size: 12 residues. V gave up 1 base and J gave up 8 bases, with 8 bases separating them. CDR3 DNA: TGTGCCAGCAGCTTAGTGGCTTTCGAAGCTTTCTTT. It yields the protein CASSLVAFEAFF.

The table lists this clonotype with a few counts. The chain uses TRBV15 and TRBJ1-5; D call uncertain. The V gene's germline CDR1 is LNHNV and CDR2 YYDKDF (reference sequence). The CDR3 is 15 amino acids. V was shortened by 1 base and J by 2 bases, with 9 bases between the two germline ends. The DNA of the CDR3 is TGTGCCACCAGCAGAGGGGCCGGGGGCAATCAGCCCCAGCATTTT. This encodes CATSRGAGGNQPQHF.

This chain links TRBV7-6 with TRBJ1-6; TRBD1 agrees at 8 bases. Germline assignment: CDR1 SGHVS and CDR2 FNYEAQ. The CDR3 consists of 17 residues. J gave up 7 bases and V 5 bases, and 13 bases lay outside the gene matches. This CDR3 reads CASSKNGWRTGNSPLHF. DNA for the CDR3: TGTGCCAGCAGCAAAAATGGATGGCGGACAGGGAATTCACCCCTCCACTTT.

Only a few counts were recorded for this clonotype. The gene calls are TRBV3-1 and TRBJ2-7; D unresolved. This CDR3 region has 14 residues. Germline loops: CDR1 LGHDT, CDR2 YNNKEL (reference sequence). Trimming removed 6 bases at V and 1 base at J, with 13 bases between. The CDR3 DNA follows: TGTGCCAGCAGTCGCTGGCAGTTTTCCTACGAGCAGTACTTC. Its translation: CASSRWQFSYEQYF.